The 5 T cell receptor beta chains below were found in one sample sequenced in a study of blood T cells in healthy people across ages (dated by TCRdb to 2013 to 2016). Libraries were constructed by 5' RACE. The sequencer was an Illumina HiSeq 2500. The second PCR ran for roughly 7 to 11 cycles and used a J-beta primer mix along with a sample-barcoded 5' primer. Using fastp at Q25 and MiXCR, TCRdb reprocessed the public reads and kept productive beta chains. Each entry is one CDR3 protein sequence, shown with its most common DNA and genes. The sample table holds hundreds of thousands of distinct CDR3 sequences, of which 20% to 25% were seen once. In total, the top ten clones hold approximately 20% of the sample. The material sequenced was blood. All receptors derive from a man in his 70s in good health.

V and J are TRBV28 and TRBJ2-5, with 7 bases that match TRBD2. Germline CDR1 is MDHEN and CDR2 is SYDVKM. Trimming cost V 6 bases and J 4 bases; bases outside gene matches: 8. This CDR3 is 14 amino acids long. The CDR3 region has the DNA TGTGCCAGCAGGCCAGCGGGGCCGCTAGAGACCCAGTACTTC. Its translation: CASRPAGPLETQYF.

This clonotype was seen a few times. The CDR3 sequence is CASSFGVVNGELFF. In DNA form, the CDR3 reads TGTGCCAGCAGCTTTGGCGTGGTCAACGGGGAGCTGTTTTTT. This rearrangement joins TRBV7-9 to TRBJ2-2; D is ambiguous. CDR3 length: 14 residues. The V gene lost 3 bases and the J gene lost 7 bases, with 12 bases spanning the gap. Germline V CDR1 and CDR2: SEHNR, FQNEAQ (reference sequence). Full variable domain (outside the CDR3, taken from reference TRBV7-9 and TRBJ2-2): DTGVSQNPRHKITKRGQNVTFRCDPISEHNRLYWYRQTLGQGPEFLTYFQNEAQLEKSRLLSDRFSAERPKGSFSTLEIQRTEQGDSAMYLCASSFGVVNGELFFGEGSRLTVL.

Only a few counts were recorded for this clonotype. The chain uses TRBV9 and TRBJ2-7, with D possibly being TRBD2 (5 bases). The J call is in doubt because the DNA end fits TRBJ2-5 better. CDR1 is SGDLS and CDR2 is YYNGEE in the germline V gene. CDR3 length: 13 residues. CDR3 region: CASSVVEGATQYF. As DNA, the CDR3 is TGTGCCAGCAGCGTAGTAGAGGGTGCGACCCAGTACTTC.

Many counts were recorded for this clonotype. The rearrangement links TRBV20-1 to TRBJ2-1, with TRBD2 as a possible D gene (5 bases). V dropped 0 bases and J dropped 4 bases, with 16 bases sitting between them. In germline, CDR1 is DFQATT, CDR2 SNEGSKA (reference sequence). CDR3 length: 16 residues. The CDR3 nucleotides are TGCAGTGCTAGAGATCCGGTGGGAGACCATTACAATGAGCAGTTCTTC. This encodes CSARDPVGDHYNEQFF.

This clonotype was seen only a few times. The rearrangement uses TRBV20-1 and TRBJ2-4, with 8 positions matching TRBD2. The CDR3 length is 14 residues. CDR1 and CDR2 (germline): DFQATT, SNEGSKA (reference sequence). V lost 3 bases to trimming and J lost 1 base; unmatched junction nucleotides: 2. Written as DNA, the CDR3 is TGCAGTGCTAGGAGCGGGAGCGCCAAAAACATTCAGTACTTC. Its protein is CSARSGSAKNIQYF.